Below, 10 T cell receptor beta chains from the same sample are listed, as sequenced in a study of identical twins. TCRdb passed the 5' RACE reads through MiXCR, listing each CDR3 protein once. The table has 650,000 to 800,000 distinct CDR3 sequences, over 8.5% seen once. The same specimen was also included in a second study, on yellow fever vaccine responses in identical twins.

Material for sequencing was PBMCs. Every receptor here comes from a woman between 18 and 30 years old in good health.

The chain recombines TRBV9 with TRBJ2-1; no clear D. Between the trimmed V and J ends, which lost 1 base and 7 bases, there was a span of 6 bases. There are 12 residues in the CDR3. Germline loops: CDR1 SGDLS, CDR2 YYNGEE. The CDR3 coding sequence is TGTGCCAGCAGCGTAAGTAATAATGAGCAGTTCTTC. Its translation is CASSVSNNEQFF.

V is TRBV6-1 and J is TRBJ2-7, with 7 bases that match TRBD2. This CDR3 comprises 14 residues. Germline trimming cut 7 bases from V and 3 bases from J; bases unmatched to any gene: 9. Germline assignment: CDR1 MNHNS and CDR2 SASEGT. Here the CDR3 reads CASTRAGNRYEQYF. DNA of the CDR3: TGTGCCAGCACCCGAGCGGGAAACCGCTACGAGCAGTACTTC.

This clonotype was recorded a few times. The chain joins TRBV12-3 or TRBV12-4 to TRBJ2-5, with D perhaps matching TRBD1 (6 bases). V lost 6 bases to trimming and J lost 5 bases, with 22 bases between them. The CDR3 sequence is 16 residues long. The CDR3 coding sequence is TGTGCCAGCAGCAGAGATATGGGGGCCCGAAGGGAGACCCAGTACTTC. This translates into CASSRDMGARRETQYF.

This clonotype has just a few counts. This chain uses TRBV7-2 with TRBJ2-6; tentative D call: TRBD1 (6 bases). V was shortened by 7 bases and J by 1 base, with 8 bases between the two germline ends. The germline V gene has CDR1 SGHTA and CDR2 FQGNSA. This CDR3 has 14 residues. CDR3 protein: CASNQGSGANVLTF. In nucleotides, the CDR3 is TGTGCCAGCAACCAGGGGTCTGGGGCCAACGTCCTGACTTTC.

In DNA form, the CDR3 reads TGTGCCAGCAGCCCGAACGGGGGCAGGAGGGAGACCCAGTACTTC. Translated: CASSPNGGRRETQYF. This sequence joins TRBV11-2 and TRBJ2-5; D may be TRBD1 or TRBD2 (6 bases each). The CDR3 has 15 amino acids. V was shortened by 5 bases and J by 5 bases, with 18 bases between the two germline ends. In germline, CDR1 is SGHAT, CDR2 FQNNGV.

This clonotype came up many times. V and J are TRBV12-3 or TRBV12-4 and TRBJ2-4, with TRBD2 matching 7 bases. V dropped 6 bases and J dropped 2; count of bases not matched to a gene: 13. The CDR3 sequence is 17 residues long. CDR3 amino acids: CASRPGFRRETKNIQYF. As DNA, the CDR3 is TGTGCCAGCAGGCCGGGGTTTAGGCGGGAGACCAAAAACATTCAGTACTTC.

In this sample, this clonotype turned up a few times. Here the CDR3 reads CASSFRLISEQYF. The DNA for the CDR3 is TGTGCCAGCAGTTTTCGTCTCATCAGCGAGCAGTACTTC. This sequence joins TRBV28 and TRBJ2-7; D is uncertain. This CDR3 is built from 13 residues. The V and J ends lost 3 bases and 6 bases respectively, with 12 bases between them. CDR1 MDHEN and CDR2 SYDVKM come from the germline V gene.

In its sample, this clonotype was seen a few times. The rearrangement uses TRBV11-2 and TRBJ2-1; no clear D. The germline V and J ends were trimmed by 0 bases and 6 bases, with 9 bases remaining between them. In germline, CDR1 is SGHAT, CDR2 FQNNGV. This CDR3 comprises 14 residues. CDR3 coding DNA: TGTGCCAGCAGCTTAGATACGGGCCGCAATGAGCAGTTCTTC. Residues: CASSLDTGRNEQFF.

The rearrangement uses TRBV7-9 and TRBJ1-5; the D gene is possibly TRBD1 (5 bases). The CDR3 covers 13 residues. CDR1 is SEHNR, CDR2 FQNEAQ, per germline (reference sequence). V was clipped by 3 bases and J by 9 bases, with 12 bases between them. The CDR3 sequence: CASSLGGTGPQHF. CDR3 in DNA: TGTGCCAGCAGCTTGGGCGGGACGGGGCCCCAGCATTTT.

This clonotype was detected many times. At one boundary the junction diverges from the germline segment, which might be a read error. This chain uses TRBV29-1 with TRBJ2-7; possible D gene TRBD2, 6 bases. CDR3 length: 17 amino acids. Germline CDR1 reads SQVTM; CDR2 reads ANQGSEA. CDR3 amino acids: CSVETARGRLGTYEQYF. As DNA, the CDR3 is TGCAGCGTTGAGACCGCCCGAGGACGACTAGGGACCTATGAGCAGTACTTC.